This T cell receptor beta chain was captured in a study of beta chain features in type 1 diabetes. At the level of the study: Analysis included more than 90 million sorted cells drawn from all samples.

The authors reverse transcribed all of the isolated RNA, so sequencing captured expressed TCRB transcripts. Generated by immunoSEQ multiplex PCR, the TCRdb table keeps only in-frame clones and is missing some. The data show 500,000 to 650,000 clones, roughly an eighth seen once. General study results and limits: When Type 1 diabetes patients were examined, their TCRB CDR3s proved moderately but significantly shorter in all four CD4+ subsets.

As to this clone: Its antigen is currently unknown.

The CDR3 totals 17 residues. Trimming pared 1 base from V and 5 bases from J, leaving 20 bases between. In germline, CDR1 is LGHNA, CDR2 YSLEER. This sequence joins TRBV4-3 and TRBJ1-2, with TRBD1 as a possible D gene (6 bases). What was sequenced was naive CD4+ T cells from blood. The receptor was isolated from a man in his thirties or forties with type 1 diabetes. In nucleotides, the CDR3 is TGCGCCAGCAGCCAAGCGGGGGCCGCAGTCAAGGATTATGGCTACACCTTC. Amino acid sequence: CASSQAGAAVKDYGYTF.